The entry below describes one T cell receptor beta chain. Its cognate antigen has yet to be identified. Per-base qualities were not stored, and no clone one base away is much larger. The V end loses 3 bases and the J end loses 2 bases, and a stretch of 10 bases separates them. From cysteine to phenylalanine, the CDR3 is 14 amino acids long. The read is trimmed to its CDR3 DNA, 42 bases read in frame from base 1. For CDR1 and CDR2, the germline V gene lists MNHNS and SASEGT. The data originate from a study of blood T cell repertoires in COVID-19 (dated by TCRdb to the early 2020s). Turning to the overall study: Collaborator samples came from the United States, Italy and Spain and covered acute and convalescent phases of COVID-19. The material from the prospective study consisted of cDNA or gDNA derived from T cells, B-cell-depleted T cells, or PBMCs. The dataset comprised deeply sampled blood TCRbeta repertoires from subjects exposed to, actively infected with, or recovered from COVID-19. The repertoires were released in a freely available public database intended as a resource for research on the immune response to SARS-CoV-2. Samples were obtained from the ongoing ImmuneRACE study (first 160 participants) and from over 1,000 subjects provided by 6 global collaborators. A de-identified subject ID, COVID-19 status, age in years and sex were almost always included in the sample metadata. Where available, HLA class I and class II types were obtained from metadata supplied by the sample provider rather than from assay-based typing. Broad study findings and their caveats: The quantity of clinical and demographic metadata differed by source and by participant and was supplied without curation.

TCRbeta CDR3 regions were amplified from genomic DNA using the immunoSEQ Assay, a bias-controlled multiplex PCR. On the study's bioinformatics: The number of nucleated cells in each sample was estimated by amplification of reference gene primers within the assay. To quantify the absolute abundance of each unique TCRbeta CDR3 rearrangement, sequence reads were collapsed and filtered. For each sample, productive Simpson clonality was calculated as the square root of Simpson's diversity index across productive rearrangements. TCRdb's version of the immuneACCESS table is confined to in-frame rearrangements and falls short of the full clone set. An unresolved V gene accounts for under half of the shortfall where checked; the remainder is of unknown origin. That table gives V, J and clone size, and the DNA gave D and trimming. This sample comprises just under 20,000 clones, around 84% of them detected only once. The ten biggest clones cover roughly 30% of the sample.

Collaborating institutions collected whole blood in K2EDTA tubes following their own protocols. Collaborator samples were shipped for TCRbeta analysis as frozen whole blood, isolated PBMCs, or DNA extracted from either sample type. Sequencing was done on a sample of peripheral blood. The sequence came from a human donor with active COVID-19. The donor label of this sample is uncertain. The chain joins TRBV6-1 to TRBJ1-2; no D gene can be assigned with confidence. The CDR3: CASSDRGKNYGYTF. The DNA sequence reads TGTGCCAGCAGTGACAGAGGGAAGAACTATGGCTACACCTTC.